This T cell receptor beta chain derives from a study of regulatory T cells in long-lasting Graves disease. Noted time point: newly diagnosed GD, antithyroid drugs for less than 3 months. Generation of the TCR library employed RNA extracted from PBMCs. Germline values: CDR1 SGHTA, CDR2 FQGTGA. V was shortened by 5 bases and J by 0 bases, with 8 bases between the two germline ends. There are 14 residues in the CDR3. The authors built TCR beta libraries using iRepertoire HTBI primers and Arm-PCR of CDR3 regions. TCRdb reprocessed the multiplex PCR reads via MiXCR and lists one record per CDR3 protein. Of about 430,000 distinct CDR3 sequences detected, approximately 16% appear once; the ten largest clones hold about 7.8%. This clonotype was counted many times. The same specimen was also included in a second study, on T cells in Graves' hyperthyroidism and ophthalmopathy. Turning to that study: For the diagnoses, clinical symptoms, serum thyroxine and TRAb, thyroid ultrasound and orbital computed tomography were used.

The chain employs TRBV7-3 and TRBJ1-5; D might be TRBD1 (5 bases). This specimen consisted of peripheral blood mononuclear cells (PBMCs), obtained at new diagnosis, from a patient treated with antithyroid drugs. This sequence originates from a woman aged 40 to 50 with Graves disease. CDR3 DNA: TGTGCCAGCAGCCGGACATATAGCAATCAGCCCCAGCATTTT. Its translation: CASSRTYSNQPQHF.